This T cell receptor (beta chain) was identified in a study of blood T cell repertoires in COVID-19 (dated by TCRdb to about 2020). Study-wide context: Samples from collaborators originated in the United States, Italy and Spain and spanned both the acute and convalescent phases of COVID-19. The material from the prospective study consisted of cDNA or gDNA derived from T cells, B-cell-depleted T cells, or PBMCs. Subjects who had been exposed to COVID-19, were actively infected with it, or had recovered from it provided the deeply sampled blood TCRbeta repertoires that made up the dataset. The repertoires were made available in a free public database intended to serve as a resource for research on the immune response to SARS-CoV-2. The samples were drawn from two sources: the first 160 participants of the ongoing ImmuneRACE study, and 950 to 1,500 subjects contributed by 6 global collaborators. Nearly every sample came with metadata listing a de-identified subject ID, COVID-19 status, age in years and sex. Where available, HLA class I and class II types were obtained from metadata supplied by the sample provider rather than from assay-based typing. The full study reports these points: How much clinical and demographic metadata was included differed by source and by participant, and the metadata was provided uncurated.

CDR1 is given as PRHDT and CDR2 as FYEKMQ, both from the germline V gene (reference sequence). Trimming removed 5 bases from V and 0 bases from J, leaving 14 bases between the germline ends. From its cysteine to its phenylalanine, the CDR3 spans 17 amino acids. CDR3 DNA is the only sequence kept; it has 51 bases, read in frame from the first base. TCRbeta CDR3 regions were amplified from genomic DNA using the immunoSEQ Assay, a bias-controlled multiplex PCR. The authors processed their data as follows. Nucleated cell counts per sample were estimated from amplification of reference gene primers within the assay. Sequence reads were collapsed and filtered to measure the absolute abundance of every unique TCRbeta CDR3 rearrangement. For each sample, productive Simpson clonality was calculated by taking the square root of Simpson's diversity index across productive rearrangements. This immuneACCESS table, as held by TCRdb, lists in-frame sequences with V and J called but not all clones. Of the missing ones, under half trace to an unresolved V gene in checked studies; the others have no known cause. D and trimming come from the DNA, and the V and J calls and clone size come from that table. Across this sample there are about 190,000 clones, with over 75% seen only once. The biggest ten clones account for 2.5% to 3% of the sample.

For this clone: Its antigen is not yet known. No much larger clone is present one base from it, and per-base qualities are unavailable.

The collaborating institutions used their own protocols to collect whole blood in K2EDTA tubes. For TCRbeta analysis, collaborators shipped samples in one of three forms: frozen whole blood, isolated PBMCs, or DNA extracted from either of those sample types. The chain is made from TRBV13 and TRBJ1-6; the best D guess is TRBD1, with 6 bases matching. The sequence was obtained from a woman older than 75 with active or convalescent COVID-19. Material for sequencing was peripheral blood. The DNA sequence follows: TGTGCCAGCAGCCAAGAGGGGGACTACTCCTATAATTCACCCCTCCACTTT. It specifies CASSQEGDYSYNSPLHF. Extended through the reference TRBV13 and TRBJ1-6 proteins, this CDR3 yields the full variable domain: AAGVIQSPRHLIKEKRETATLKCYPIPRHDTVYWYQQGPGQDPQFLISFYEKMQSDKGSIPDRFSAQQFSDYHSELNMSSLELGDSALYFCASSQEGDYSYNSPLHFGNGTRLTVT.